This T cell receptor beta chain came from a study of immune heterogeneity within non-small cell lung tumors. Looking at the study overall: There was 1 tumor not otherwise specified, along with 10 to 11 non-squamous carcinomas and several squamous cell carcinomas.

Bulk tumor genomic DNA constituted the template, at around 590 ng per sample. In surgery, several biopsies were collected from each primary tumor at widely spaced sites. Enrolled individuals presented with untreated, newly diagnosed non-small cell lung cancer and received curative surgery. Donor patients had newly diagnosed non-small cell lung cancer and were having surgery with curative intent. Study conclusions and caveats: Between one patient and another, high-frequency T-cell receptor beta clonotypes were largely distinct. Although only moderate, the correlation of local T-cell clonality with local tumor mutational burden was significant (R 0.3 to 0.35).

TCR beta CDR3 regions came from multiplex PCR with 32 forward V and 13 reverse J primers. A single record per CDR3 protein comes from TCRdb applying MiXCR to the multiplex PCR reads. This sample has 4,000 to 4,500 distinct CDR3 sequences, with around 25% found just once. This clonotype was counted a few times. Its antigen is undetermined. The junction departs from the called germline gene at one end, perhaps through a read error. The length of the CDR3 is 16 residues. In germline, CDR1 is SGHDN, CDR2 FVKESK. The specimen sequenced was lung tumor tissue. The sequence came from a man in his 60s with non-small cell lung cancer. V usage is TRBV14 and J usage is TRBJ2-6, with D hard to call. The CDR3 region is CASSPTRVVGVNVLTF. DNA for the CDR3: TGTGCCAGCAGCCCAACGAGAGTAGTTGGGGTCAACGTCCTGACTTTC.